This T cell receptor (beta chain) is from a study of blood T cells in healthy people across ages. Drawn from each donor were approximately 9.2 milliliters of peripheral blood. The V and J ends lost 0 bases and 5 bases respectively, with 10 bases between them. Per the germline V gene, CDR1 is LGHNA and CDR2 is YSLEER. This CDR3 region has 14 residues. This clonotype occurred a few times. Primed by a sample-barcoded 5' primer and a J-beta primer mix, a second PCR proceeded for about 6 to 12 cycles. In TCRdb, the 5' RACE reads were re-called with MiXCR into one record per CDR3 protein. The sample contains 1.8 million or so distinct CDR3 sequences, about 39% of which appear only once.

The chain links TRBV4-3 to TRBJ2-5; D remains ambiguous. The specimen was blood. The source is a human donor in good health. The CDR3 spells CASSQDYRKETQYF. The CDR3 DNA follows: TGCGCCAGCAGCCAAGATTACCGAAAGGAGACCCAGTACTTC.